These 2 T cell receptor beta chains share one sample of origin, sequenced in a study of control samples from healthy donors and cancer patients. Clones were read by immunoSEQ multiplex PCR, and TCRdb kept only the in-frame ones, dropping some. The table has some 150,000 clones, more than 85% seen once. Sequencing was performed on blood. The origin of the receptors is a man aged 45-65 years in good health.

The table lists this clone with a count of one. The CDR3 reads CASSQGATSGSRDEQFF. The CDR3 region has the DNA TGTGCCAGCAGCCAGGGGGCCACTAGCGGGAGTCGCGATGAGCAGTTCTTC. This chain joins TRBV3-1 (or the pseudogene TRBV3-2) and TRBJ2-1; 11 nucleotides align to TRBD2. With V trimmed by 3 bases and J by 8 bases, 12 bases remained unmatched. Per the germline V gene, CDR1 is LGHDT and CDR2 is YNNKEL (reference sequence). This CDR3 comprises 17 residues.

This rearrangement joins TRBV19 to TRBJ2-7; D perhaps matches TRBD2 (5 bases). The CDR3 is made up of 14 amino acids. Germline CDR1 reads LNHDA; CDR2 reads SQIVND (reference sequence). Deletions cut 5 bases from V and 4 bases from J, with 15 bases between. CDR3 region: CASSVAAGPYEQYF. The DNA for the CDR3 is TGTGCCAGTAGTGTCGCGGCGGGCCCTTACGAGCAGTACTTC.